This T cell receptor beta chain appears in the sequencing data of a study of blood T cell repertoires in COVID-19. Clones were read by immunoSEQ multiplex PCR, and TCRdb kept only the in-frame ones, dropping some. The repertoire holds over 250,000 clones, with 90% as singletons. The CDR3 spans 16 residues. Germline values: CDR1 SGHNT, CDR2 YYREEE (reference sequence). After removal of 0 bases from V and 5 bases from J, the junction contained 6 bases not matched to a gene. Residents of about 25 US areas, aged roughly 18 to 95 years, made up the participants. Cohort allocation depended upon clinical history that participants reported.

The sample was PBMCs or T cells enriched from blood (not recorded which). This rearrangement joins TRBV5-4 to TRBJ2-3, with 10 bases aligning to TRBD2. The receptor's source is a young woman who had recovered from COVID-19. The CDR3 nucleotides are TGTGCCAGCAGCTTGGGTTTAGCGGGAGGCGAAGATACGCAGTATTTT. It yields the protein CASSLGLAGGEDTQYF.